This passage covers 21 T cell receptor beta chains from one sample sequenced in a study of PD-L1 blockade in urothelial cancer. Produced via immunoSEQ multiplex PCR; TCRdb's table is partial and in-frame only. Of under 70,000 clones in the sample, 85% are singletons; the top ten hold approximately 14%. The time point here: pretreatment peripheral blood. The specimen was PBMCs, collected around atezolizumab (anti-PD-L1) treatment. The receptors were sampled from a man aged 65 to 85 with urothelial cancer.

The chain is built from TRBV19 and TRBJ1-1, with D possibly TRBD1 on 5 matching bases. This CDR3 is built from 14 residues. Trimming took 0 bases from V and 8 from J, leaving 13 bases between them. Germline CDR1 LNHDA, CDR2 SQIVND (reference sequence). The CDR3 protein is CASSIDSRGLEAFF. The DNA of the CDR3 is TGTGCCAGTAGTATAGACTCTCGGGGACTAGAAGCTTTCTTT.

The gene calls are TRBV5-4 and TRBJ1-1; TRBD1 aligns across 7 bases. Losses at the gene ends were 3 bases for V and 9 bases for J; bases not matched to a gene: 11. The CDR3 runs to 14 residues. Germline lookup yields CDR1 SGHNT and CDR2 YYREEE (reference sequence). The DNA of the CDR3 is TGTGCCAGCAGCTCACAGGGGATCCCTCCCAAAGCTTTCTTT. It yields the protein CASSSQGIPPKAFF.

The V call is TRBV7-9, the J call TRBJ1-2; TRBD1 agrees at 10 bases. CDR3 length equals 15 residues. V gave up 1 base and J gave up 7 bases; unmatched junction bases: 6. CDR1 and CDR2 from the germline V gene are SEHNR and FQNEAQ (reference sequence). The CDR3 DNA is TGTGCCAGCAGCTTAGTGGGACAGGGGCTAGGTGGCTACACCTTC. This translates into CASSLVGQGLGGYTF. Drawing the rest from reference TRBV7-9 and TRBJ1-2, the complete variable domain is DTGVSQNPRHKITKRGQNVTFRCDPISEHNRLYWYRQTLGQGPEFLTYFQNEAQLEKSRLLSDRFSAERPKGSFSTLEIQRTEQGDSAMYLCASSLVGQGLGGYTFGSGTRLTVV.

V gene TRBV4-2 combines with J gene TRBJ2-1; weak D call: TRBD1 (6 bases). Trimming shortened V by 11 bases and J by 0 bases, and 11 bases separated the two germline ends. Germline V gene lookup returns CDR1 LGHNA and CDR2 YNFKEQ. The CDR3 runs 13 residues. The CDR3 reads CACGQSSYNEQFF. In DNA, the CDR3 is TGTGCCTGCGGACAGAGCTCCTACAATGAGCAGTTCTTC.

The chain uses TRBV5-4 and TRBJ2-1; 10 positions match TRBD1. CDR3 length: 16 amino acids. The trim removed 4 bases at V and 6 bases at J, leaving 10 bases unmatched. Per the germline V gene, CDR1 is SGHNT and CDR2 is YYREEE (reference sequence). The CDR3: CASSKNPGQGINEQFF. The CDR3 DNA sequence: TGTGCCAGCAGCAAGAACCCGGGACAGGGGATCAATGAGCAGTTCTTC.

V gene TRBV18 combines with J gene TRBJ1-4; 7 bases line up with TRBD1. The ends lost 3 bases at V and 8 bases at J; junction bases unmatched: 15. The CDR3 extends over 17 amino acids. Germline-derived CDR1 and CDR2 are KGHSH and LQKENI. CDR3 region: CASSPFEGAVVKEKLFF. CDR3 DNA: TGTGCCAGCTCACCCTTTGAGGGGGCGGTGGTAAAGGAAAAACTGTTTTTT.

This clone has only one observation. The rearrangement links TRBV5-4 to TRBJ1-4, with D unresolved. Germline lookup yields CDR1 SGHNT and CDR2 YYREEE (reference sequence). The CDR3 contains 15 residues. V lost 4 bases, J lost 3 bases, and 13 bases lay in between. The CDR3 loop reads CASSQAGRSNEKLFF. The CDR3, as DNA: TGTGCCAGCAGCCAGGCGGGAAGATCTAATGAAAAACTGTTTTTT.

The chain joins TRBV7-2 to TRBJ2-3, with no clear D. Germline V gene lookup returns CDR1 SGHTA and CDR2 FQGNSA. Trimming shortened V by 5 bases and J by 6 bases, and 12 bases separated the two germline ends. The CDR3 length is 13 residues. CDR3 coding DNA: TGTGCCAGCAGCACAACGACTTGGGATACGCAGTATTTT. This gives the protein CASSTTTWDTQYF.

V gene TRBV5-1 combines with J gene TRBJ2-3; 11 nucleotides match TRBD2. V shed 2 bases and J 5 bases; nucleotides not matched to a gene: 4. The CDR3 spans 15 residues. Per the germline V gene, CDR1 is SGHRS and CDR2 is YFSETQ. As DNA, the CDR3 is TGCGCCAGCAGCTTACCACTAGCGGGAGAAGATACGCAGTATTTT. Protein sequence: CASSLPLAGEDTQYF. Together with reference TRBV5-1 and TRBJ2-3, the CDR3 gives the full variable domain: KAGVTQTPRYLIKTRGQQVTLSCSPISGHRSVSWYQQTPGQGLQFLFEYFSETQRNKGNFPGRFSGRQFSNSRSEMNVSTLELGDSALYLCASSLPLAGEDTQYFGPGTRLTVL.

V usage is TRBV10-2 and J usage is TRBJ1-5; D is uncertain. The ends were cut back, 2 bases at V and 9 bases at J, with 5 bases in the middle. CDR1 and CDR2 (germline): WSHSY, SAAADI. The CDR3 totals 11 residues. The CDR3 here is CASSEEGPQHF. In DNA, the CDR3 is TGCGCCAGCAGTGAGGAGGGGCCCCAGCATTTT.

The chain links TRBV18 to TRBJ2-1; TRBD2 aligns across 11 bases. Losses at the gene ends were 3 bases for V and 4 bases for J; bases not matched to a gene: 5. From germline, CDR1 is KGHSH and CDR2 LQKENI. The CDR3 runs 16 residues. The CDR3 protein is CASSPQLAGAYNEQFF. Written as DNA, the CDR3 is TGTGCCAGCTCACCCCAACTAGCGGGGGCATACAATGAGCAGTTCTTC. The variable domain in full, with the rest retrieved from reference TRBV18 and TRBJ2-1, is NAGVMQNPRHLVRRRGQEARLRCSPMKGHSHVYWYRQLPEEGLKFMVYLQKENIIDESGMPKERFSAEFPKEGPSILRIQQVVRGDSAAYFCASSPQLAGAYNEQFFGPGTRLTVL.

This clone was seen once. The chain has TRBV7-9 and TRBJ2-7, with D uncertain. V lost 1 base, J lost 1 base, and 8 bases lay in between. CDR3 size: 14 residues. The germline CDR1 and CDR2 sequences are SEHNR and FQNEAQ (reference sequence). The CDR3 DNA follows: TGTGCCAGCAGCTTAGAAGAGGTGTCCTACGAGCAGTACTTC. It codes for CASSLEEVSYEQYF. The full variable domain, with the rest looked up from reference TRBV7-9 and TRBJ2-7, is DTGVSQNPRHKITKRGQNVTFRCDPISEHNRLYWYRQTLGQGPEFLTYFQNEAQLEKSRLLSDRFSAERPKGSFSTLEIQRTEQGDSAMYLCASSLEEVSYEQYFGPGTRLTVT.

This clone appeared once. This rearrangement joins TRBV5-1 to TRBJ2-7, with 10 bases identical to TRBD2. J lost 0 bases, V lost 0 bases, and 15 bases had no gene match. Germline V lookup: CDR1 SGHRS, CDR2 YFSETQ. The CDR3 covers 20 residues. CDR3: CASSLATWASGSQLSYEQYF. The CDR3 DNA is TGCGCCAGCAGCTTGGCTACTTGGGCTAGCGGGAGTCAACTCTCCTACGAGCAGTACTTC.

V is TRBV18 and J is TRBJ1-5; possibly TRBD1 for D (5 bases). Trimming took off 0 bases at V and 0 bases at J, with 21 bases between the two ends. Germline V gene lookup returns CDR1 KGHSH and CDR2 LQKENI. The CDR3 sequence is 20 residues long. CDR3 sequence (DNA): TGTGCCAGCTCACCACCGAGGAACGTAGGCCAGGGATATAGCAATCAGCCCCAGCATTTT. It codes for CASSPPRNVGQGYSNQPQHF.

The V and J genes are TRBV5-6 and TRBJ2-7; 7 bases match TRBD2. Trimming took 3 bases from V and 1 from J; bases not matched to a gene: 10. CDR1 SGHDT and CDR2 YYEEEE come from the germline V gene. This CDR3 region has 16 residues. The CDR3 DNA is TGTGCCAGCAGCTCGGGAAGAGGCGGGAGATCCTACGAGCAGTACTTC. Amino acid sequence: CASSSGRGGRSYEQYF.

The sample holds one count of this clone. CDR3: CASRFSQETQYF. The CDR3 bases are TGTGCCAGCAGGTTTAGTCAAGAGACCCAGTACTTC. The chain joins TRBV2 to TRBJ2-5; no definite D call. The V end lost 6 bases, the J end lost 2 bases, and 7 bases lay between the germline ends. The CDR3 loop spans 12 amino acids. Germline CDR1 and CDR2: SNHLY and FYNNEI.

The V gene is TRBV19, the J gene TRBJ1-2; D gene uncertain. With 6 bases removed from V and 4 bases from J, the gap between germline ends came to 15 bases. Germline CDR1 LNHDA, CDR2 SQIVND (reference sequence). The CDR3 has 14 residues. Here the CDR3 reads CASSLGSGLYGYTF. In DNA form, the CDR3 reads TGTGCCAGTAGCCTTGGCTCCGGACTCTATGGCTACACCTTC.

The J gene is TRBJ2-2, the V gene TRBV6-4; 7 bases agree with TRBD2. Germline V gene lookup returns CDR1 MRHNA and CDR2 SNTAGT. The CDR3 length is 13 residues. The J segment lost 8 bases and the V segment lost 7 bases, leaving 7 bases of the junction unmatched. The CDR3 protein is CASKETSTGELFF. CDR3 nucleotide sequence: TGTGCCAGCAAGGAGACTAGCACAGGGGAGCTGTTTTTT.

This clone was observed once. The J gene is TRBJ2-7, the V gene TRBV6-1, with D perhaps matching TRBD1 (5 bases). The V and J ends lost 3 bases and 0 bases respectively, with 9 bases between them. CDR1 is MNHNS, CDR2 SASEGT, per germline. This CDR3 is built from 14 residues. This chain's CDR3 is CASSELGRSYEQYF. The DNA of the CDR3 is TGTGCCAGCAGTGAGTTGGGGCGCTCCTACGAGCAGTACTTC.

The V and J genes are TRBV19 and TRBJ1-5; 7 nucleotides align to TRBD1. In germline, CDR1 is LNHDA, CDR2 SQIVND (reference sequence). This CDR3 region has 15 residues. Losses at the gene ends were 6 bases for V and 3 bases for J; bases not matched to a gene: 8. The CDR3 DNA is TGTGCCAGTAGAGTCGTGACAGGGCTCAATCAGCCCCAGCATTTT. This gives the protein CASRVVTGLNQPQHF.

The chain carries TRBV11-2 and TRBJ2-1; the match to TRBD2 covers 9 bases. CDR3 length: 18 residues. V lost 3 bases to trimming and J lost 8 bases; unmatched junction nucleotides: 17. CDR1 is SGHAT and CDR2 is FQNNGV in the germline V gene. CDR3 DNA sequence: TGTGCCAGCAGCTTGAACGTAGCTAGGGTAGCGGGAGAGGATGAGCAGTTCTTC. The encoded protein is CASSLNVARVAGEDEQFF.